Sequencing of this TCR beta chain was carried out in a study of Ad26.COV2.S vaccination and SARS-CoV-2 variants. The treatment here: approximately 18 received Ad26.COV2.S at low or high dose, single or two shots; a few received placebo; per-sample allocation not given. Sampling was done on day 63 after the first vaccine or placebo injection. Vaccination employed an Ad26 vector expressing the Wuhan-strain SARS-CoV-2 spike. Clones were read by immunoSEQ multiplex PCR, and TCRdb kept only the in-frame ones, dropping some. The sample has about 350,000 clones; less than 90% are singletons. The input for sequencing was peripheral blood, taken in a trial of Ad26.COV2.S vaccine versus placebo. This TCR was recovered from a person aged 18 to 59 who received the Ad26.COV2.S COVID-19 vaccine or a placebo.

The CDR3 nucleotides are TGCGCCAGCAGCCAACCTTTCGCAGGGGGCGAGCAGTACTTC. Translation: CASSQPFAGGEQYF. V usage is TRBV4-1 and J usage is TRBJ2-7, with TRBD1 matching 7 bases. V was pared by 2 bases and J by 6 bases, with 7 bases of the junction left unmatched. The germline gives CDR1 MGHRA, CDR2 YSYEKL. The CDR3 has 14 residues.